This passage covers 27 T cell receptor beta chains from one sample sequenced in a study of T cells after yellow fever vaccination. TCRdb independently ran MiXCR on the 5' RACE reads; one entry per CDR3 protein. Here the sample spans some 220,000 distinct CDR3 sequences, 2.5% to 3.5% being singletons. Sequencing used CD4+ T cells sorted from PBMCs, obtained 10 days after the yellow fever booster vaccination. Every receptor here comes from a man in his late teens or twenties who received the YFV17D yellow fever vaccine.

V is TRBV20-1 and J is TRBJ2-3; 8 bases are shared with TRBD2. The CDR3 is made up of 14 amino acids. V shed 1 base, J shed 6 bases, and the junction held 6 bases outside the gene matches. Germline assignment: CDR1 DFQATT and CDR2 SNEGSKA (reference sequence). CDR3 bases: TGCAGTGCTAGAGTCTTGACTAGCGTGGATACGCAGTATTTT. This encodes CSARVLTSVDTQYF.

This clonotype was recorded many times. The rearrangement joins TRBV6-5 to TRBJ1-2; tentative D call: TRBD1 (6 bases). Trimming cost V 6 bases and J 13 bases, with 24 bases left between them. The CDR3 totals 14 residues. Germline CDR1 reads MNHEY; CDR2 reads SVGAGI. As DNA, the CDR3 is TGTGCCAGCAGCCGGGACATATCTATCCCCCCTCGCACCTTC. Encoded protein: CASSRDISIPPRTF.

The genes are TRBV5-1 and TRBJ2-1; no clear D. The germline gives CDR1 SGHRS, CDR2 YFSETQ. There are 15 residues in the CDR3. V was cut by 4 bases and J by 0 bases, with 11 bases left in between. The CDR3 spells CASSPYSSSYNEQFF. CDR3 DNA: TGCGCCAGCAGCCCTTACTCCAGCTCCTACAATGAGCAGTTCTTC.

This clonotype has only a few counts. The V and J genes are TRBV3-1 and TRBJ1-2, with TRBD1 matching 8 bases. Trimming took 3 bases from V and 7 from J; bases not matched to a gene: 10. Germline CDR1 is LGHDT and CDR2 is YNNKEL (reference sequence). The CDR3 contains 15 residues. The CDR3 DNA reads TGTGCCAGCAGCCATGCCGTCGGACAGGGTGGTGGCTACACCTTC. Protein sequence: CASSHAVGQGGGYTF.

V usage is TRBV7-2 and J usage is TRBJ2-7; a weak D match, TRBD2 (7 bases). The V end lost 2 bases, the J end lost 4 bases, and 15 bases lay between the germline ends. CDR1 SGHTA and CDR2 FQGNSA come from the germline V gene. The CDR3 covers 15 residues. The CDR3 loop reads CASSLTGAGRYEQYF. CDR3 DNA sequence: TGTGCCAGCAGCTTAACGGGGGCCGGGAGGTACGAGCAGTACTTC.

Only a few counts were recorded for this clonotype. The rearrangement links TRBV7-2 to TRBJ2-5; D not certain. V was cut by 5 bases and J by 4 bases, with 14 bases left in between. Germline-derived CDR1 and CDR2 are SGHTA and FQGNSA. The CDR3 is 14 residues long. The CDR3, as DNA: TGTGCCAGCAGCCCGTCCCGGGCTGGAGAGACCCAGTACTTC. Encoded protein: CASSPSRAGETQYF.

This clonotype showed up many times. This chain connects TRBV5-1 to TRBJ1-2; 8 positions match TRBD1. The germline V gene encodes CDR1 SGHRS and CDR2 YFSETQ. The CDR3 runs to 14 residues. V lost 4 bases, J lost 2 bases, and 4 bases stayed unmatched. The chain's CDR3 is CASSLDRVNYGYTF. The CDR3 DNA follows: TGCGCCAGCAGCCTGGACAGGGTCAACTATGGCTACACCTTC.

The V call is TRBV5-6, the J call TRBJ1-2, with unresolved D. CDR3 size: 15 residues. Germline assignment: CDR1 SGHDT and CDR2 YYEEEE. V shed 0 bases and J shed 4 bases, with 13 bases lying between them. CDR3 sequence reads: CASSLARTAPYGYTF. The CDR3 DNA reads TGTGCCAGCAGCTTGGCGAGGACGGCGCCCTATGGCTACACCTTC.

This clonotype has at least ten counts. The rearrangement uses TRBV5-1 and TRBJ2-5; perhaps TRBD2 as D (6 bases). The CDR3 covers 13 residues. Germline CDR1 reads SGHRS; CDR2 reads YFSETQ. V was clipped by 6 bases and J by 4 bases, with 13 bases between them. CDR3 amino acids: CASMRGIGETQYF. In DNA form, the CDR3 reads TGCGCCAGCATGCGGGGTATCGGAGAGACCCAGTACTTC.

In its sample, this clonotype was seen a few times. The J gene is TRBJ2-5, the V gene TRBV27; TRBD1 agrees at 9 bases. Germline CDR1 and CDR2: MNHEY and SMNVEV (reference sequence). Trimming cost V 8 bases and J 5 bases; bases outside gene matches: 3. The CDR3 sequence is 12 residues long. CDR3 amino acids: CASQDRGETQYF. The CDR3 DNA follows: TGTGCCAGCCAAGACAGGGGGGAGACCCAGTACTTC.

This clonotype has a handful of counts. The rearrangement links TRBV7-8 to TRBJ2-3, with TRBD1 identical over 12 bases. The CDR3 runs 17 residues. The ends lost 2 bases at V and 4 bases at J; junction bases unmatched: 7. The germline V gene encodes CDR1 SGHVS and CDR2 FQNEAQ. CDR3 in DNA: TGTGCCAGCAGCTTATTAATAGGGACAGGGGGCGCAGATACGCAGTATTTT. Residues: CASSLLIGTGGADTQYF.

This clonotype was seen more than once but under ten times. The V gene is TRBV19, the J gene TRBJ2-5; 10 nucleotides agree with TRBD1. This CDR3 has 15 residues. CDR1 LNHDA and CDR2 SQIVND come from the germline V gene (reference sequence). V lost 4 bases to trimming and J lost 6 bases; unmatched junction nucleotides: 8. The CDR3 DNA sequence: TGTGCCAGTAGTACGGACAGGGGGAGGTGGAAGACCCAGTACTTC. The encoded protein is CASSTDRGRWKTQYF.

V and J are TRBV11-2 and TRBJ2-7; 9 bases map to TRBD1. This CDR3 has 18 residues. Germline lookup yields CDR1 SGHAT and CDR2 FQNNGV. V gave up 3 bases and J gave up 6 bases; unmatched junction bases: 18. The CDR3 DNA is TGTGCCAGCAGCTTTTACTTCTATACTCCGGGACAGGGAGTCGAGCAGTACGTC. Translating gives CASSFYFYTPGQGVEQYV.

This chain joins TRBV6-6 and TRBJ1-1; 7 bases map to TRBD1. Germline-derived CDR1 and CDR2 are MNHNY and SVGAGI (reference sequence). V shed 4 bases, J shed 1 base, and the junction held 9 bases outside the gene matches. The CDR3 runs to 16 residues. CDR3 protein: CASSSLQGQPNTEAFF. The CDR3 region has the DNA TGTGCCAGCAGTTCCCTCCAGGGACAGCCGAACACTGAAGCTTTCTTT.

Written as DNA, the CDR3 is TGTGCCAGCAGCACAACAGGGAGGAGGTCCTACGAGCAGTACTTC. This sequence encodes CASSTTGRRSYEQYF. The V and J genes are TRBV12-3 or TRBV12-4 and TRBJ2-7; TRBD1 or TRBD2 may be the D gene (6 bases each). Trimming left V 6 bases short and J 1 base short, with 16 bases between. The CDR3 has 15 amino acids.

This chain links TRBV20-1 with TRBJ2-7; no definite D call. Germline CDR1 and CDR2: DFQATT and SNEGSKA (reference sequence). This CDR3 has 13 amino acids. The V and J ends lost 1 base and 3 bases respectively, with 10 bases between them. The CDR3 reads CSARGPINYEQYV. In DNA, the CDR3 is TGCAGTGCTAGAGGACCCATAAACTACGAGCAGTACGTC.

Only a few counts were recorded for this clonotype. The rearrangement links TRBV20-1 to TRBJ2-2; 9 nucleotides align to TRBD2. Germline CDR1 reads DFQATT; CDR2 reads SNEGSKA (reference sequence). This CDR3 region has 16 residues. This chain's CDR3 is CRAGRAGGLNTGELFF. In DNA, the CDR3 is TGCAGGGCGGGACGAGCGGGGGGCCTGAACACCGGGGAGCTGTTTTTT.

This clonotype was found many times. This sequence joins TRBV7-2 and TRBJ1-2, with D possibly TRBD1 on 6 matching bases. V gave up 4 bases and J gave up 8 bases, with 14 bases separating them. Per germline, CDR1 SGHTA and CDR2 FQGNSA. The CDR3 is 13 amino acids. For the CDR3, the DNA is TGTGCCAGCAGCTCGTACAGGGTGTCCGGCTACACCTTC. It yields the protein CASSSYRVSGYTF. Full variable domain (rest looked up from reference TRBV7-2 and TRBJ1-2): GAGVSQSPSNKVTEKGKDVELRCDPISGHTALYWYRQSLGQGLEFLIYFQGNSAPDKSGLPSDRFSAERTGGSVSTLTIQRTQQEDSAVYLCASSSYRVSGYTFGSGTRLTVV.

This clonotype was detected a few times. The chain uses TRBV11-2 and TRBJ2-5; TRBD2 is a possible D gene (7 bases). V lost 6 bases and J lost 3, with 17 bases in between. Germline CDR1 is SGHAT and CDR2 is FQNNGV. The CDR3 runs to 15 residues. DNA for the CDR3: TGTGCCAGCAGAAAGGGAGGGGGAGCCGAAGAGACCCAGTACTTC. Translating gives CASRKGGGAEETQYF. Variable domain in full (rest from reference TRBV11-2 and TRBJ2-5): EAGVAQSPRYKIIEKRQSVAFWCNPISGHATLYWYQQILGQGPKLLIQFQNNGVVDDSQLPKDRFSAERLKGVDSTLKIQPAKLEDSAVYLCASRKGGGAEETQYFGPGTRLLVL.

This clonotype showed up many times. This rearrangement joins TRBV10-3 to TRBJ1-3; TRBD1 aligns across 7 bases. The CDR3 loop spans 16 amino acids. Germline CDR1 reads ENHRY; CDR2 reads SYGVKD. V shed 1 base and J 2 bases; nucleotides not matched to a gene: 5. The CDR3 protein is CAISEWGQIAGNTIYF. CDR3 bases: TGTGCCATCAGTGAGTGGGGACAGATCGCTGGAAACACCATATATTTT.

The J gene is TRBJ1-6, the V gene TRBV5-4, with TRBD1 matching 8 bases. V trimming: 4 bases; J trimming: 7 bases; junction bases outside the gene matches: 7. Germline CDR1 and CDR2: SGHNT and YYREEE (reference sequence). The CDR3 runs 15 residues. The CDR3 here is CASSPWTGSNSPLHF. DNA of the CDR3: TGTGCCAGCAGCCCGTGGACAGGGAGCAATTCACCCCTCCACTTT.

This clonotype was recorded a few times. The chain recombines TRBV5-1 with TRBJ1-1; tentatively, D is TRBD1 (5 bases). The germline V gene has CDR1 SGHRS and CDR2 YFSETQ. This CDR3 spans 14 amino acids. V lost 4 bases to trimming and J lost 8 bases, with 18 bases between them. The chain's CDR3 is CASSLSPWGTEAFF. The CDR3 DNA is TGCGCCAGCAGCCTCTCCCCATGGGGCACCGAAGCTTTCTTT.

This clonotype was seen a handful of times. This chain joins TRBV3-1 and TRBJ2-3, with D unresolved. V lost 1 base, J lost 5 bases, and 10 bases lay in between. The CDR3 is 14 residues long. The germline gives CDR1 LGHDT, CDR2 YNNKEL (reference sequence). As DNA, the CDR3 is TGTGCCAGCAGCCAAGGTCATTCAGGAGATACGCAGTATTTT. Translation gives CASSQGHSGDTQYF.

This clonotype appeared many times. The J gene is TRBJ2-6, the V gene TRBV5-1, with a possible D match to TRBD1 (6 bases). Deletions cut 4 bases from V and 4 bases from J, with 12 bases between. This CDR3 spans 15 amino acids. Germline V lookup: CDR1 SGHRS, CDR2 YFSETQ. The DNA of the CDR3 is TGCGCCAGCAGCCGCGGACAGACAGGGGCCAACGTCCTGACTTTC. This codes for CASSRGQTGANVLTF.

This clonotype occurred a few times. The V call is TRBV3-1, the J call TRBJ1-6, with 7 bases that match TRBD1. Germline values: CDR1 LGHDT, CDR2 YNNKEL (reference sequence). J lost 8 bases, V lost 4 bases, and 11 bases had no gene match. The CDR3 contains 16 residues. In DNA form, the CDR3 reads TGTGCCAGCAGCCCTTCCAGGGGGACAGCACATTCACCCCTCCACTTT. Translating it yields CASSPSRGTAHSPLHF. The whole variable domain, filled in from reference TRBV3-1 and TRBJ1-6, reads DTAVSQTPKYLVTQMGNDKSIKCEQNLGHDTMYWYKQDSKKFLKIMFSYNNKELIINETVPNRFSPKSPDKAHLNLHINSLELGDSAVYFCASSPSRGTAHSPLHFGNGTRLTVT.

This clonotype was recorded many times. This sequence joins TRBV7-2 and TRBJ2-2, with TRBD2 as a possible D gene (6 bases). Trimming removed 5 bases at V and 4 bases at J, with 11 bases between. CDR3 length equals 14 residues. The germline CDR1 and CDR2 sequences are SGHTA and FQGNSA. The CDR3, as DNA: TGTGCCAGCAGCCGGGACTGGGGCACCGGGGAGCTGTTTTTT. Translating gives CASSRDWGTGELFF.

In its sample, this clonotype was seen many times. The CDR3, as DNA: TGTGCCAGCAGTTACGACCCGTTCACTGAAGCTTTCTTT. This codes for CASSYDPFTEAFF. V and J are TRBV6-5 and TRBJ1-1; D gene unclear. The V and J ends lost 2 bases and 4 bases respectively, with 8 bases between them. The CDR3 has 13 residues. The germline V gene encodes CDR1 MNHEY and CDR2 SVGAGI.